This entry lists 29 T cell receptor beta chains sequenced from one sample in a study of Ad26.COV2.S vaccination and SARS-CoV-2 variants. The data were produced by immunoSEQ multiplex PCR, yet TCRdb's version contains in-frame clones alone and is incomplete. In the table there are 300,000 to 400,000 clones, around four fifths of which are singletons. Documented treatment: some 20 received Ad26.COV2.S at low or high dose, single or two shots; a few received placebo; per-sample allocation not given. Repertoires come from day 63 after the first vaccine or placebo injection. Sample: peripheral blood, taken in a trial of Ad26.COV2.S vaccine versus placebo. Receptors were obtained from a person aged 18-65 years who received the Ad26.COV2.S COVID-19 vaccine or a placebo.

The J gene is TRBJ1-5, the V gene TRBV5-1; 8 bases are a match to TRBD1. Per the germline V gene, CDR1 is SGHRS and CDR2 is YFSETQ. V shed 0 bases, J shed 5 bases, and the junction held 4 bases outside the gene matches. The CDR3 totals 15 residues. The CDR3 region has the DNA TGCGCCAGCAGCTTGGGAGGACAGGGAGATCAGCCCCAGCATTTT. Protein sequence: CASSLGGQGDQPQHF.

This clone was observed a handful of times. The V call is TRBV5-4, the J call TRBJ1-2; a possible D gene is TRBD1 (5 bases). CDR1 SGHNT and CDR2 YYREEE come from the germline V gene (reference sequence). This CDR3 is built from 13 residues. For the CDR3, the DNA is TGTGCTACCCGGCAGGGTTATAACTATGGCTACACCTTC. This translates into CATRQGYNYGYTF.

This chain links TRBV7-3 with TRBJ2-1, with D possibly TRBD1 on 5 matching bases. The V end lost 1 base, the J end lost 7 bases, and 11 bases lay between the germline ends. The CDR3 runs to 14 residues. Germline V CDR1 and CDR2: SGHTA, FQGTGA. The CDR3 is CASSLMGPANEQFF. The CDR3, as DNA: TGTGCCAGCAGCTTAATGGGGCCCGCAAATGAGCAGTTCTTC.

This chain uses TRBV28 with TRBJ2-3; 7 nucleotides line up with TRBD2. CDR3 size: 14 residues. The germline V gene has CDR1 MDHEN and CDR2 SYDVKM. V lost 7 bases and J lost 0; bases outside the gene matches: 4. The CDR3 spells CASTDSGSTDTQYF. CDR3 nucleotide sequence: TGTGCCAGCACAGATAGCGGGAGCACAGATACGCAGTATTTT.

The CDR3 coding sequence is TGTGCCAGCAGCAAAAAGGACAGTGCCTACGGAGCCAAAAACATTCAGTACTTC. This gives the protein CASSKKDSAYGAKNIQYF. The chain employs TRBV12-1 and TRBJ2-4; the D segment call TRBD1 is taken from the table without a DNA check. TRBV12-1 is a pseudogene locus. This CDR3 spans 18 amino acids.

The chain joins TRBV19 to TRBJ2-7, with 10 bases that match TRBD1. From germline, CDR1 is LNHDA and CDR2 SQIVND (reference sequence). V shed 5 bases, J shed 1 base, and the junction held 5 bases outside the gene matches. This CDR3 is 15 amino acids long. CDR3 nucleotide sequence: TGTGCCAGTAGTGCAGGGGGACAGGGGTCCTACGAGCAGTACTTC. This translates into CASSAGGQGSYEQYF.

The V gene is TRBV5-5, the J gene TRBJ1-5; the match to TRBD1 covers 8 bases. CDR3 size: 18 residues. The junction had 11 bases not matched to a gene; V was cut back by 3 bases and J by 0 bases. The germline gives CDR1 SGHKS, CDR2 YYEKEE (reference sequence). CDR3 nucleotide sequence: TGTGCCAGCAGCTCCCAACCACAGGGGGGGGGTAGCAATCAGCCCCAGCATTTT. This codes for CASSSQPQGGGSNQPQHF.

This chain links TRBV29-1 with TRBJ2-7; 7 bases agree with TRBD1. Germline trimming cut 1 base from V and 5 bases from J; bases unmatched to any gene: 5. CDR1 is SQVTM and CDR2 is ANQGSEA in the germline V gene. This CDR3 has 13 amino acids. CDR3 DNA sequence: TGCAGCGTTGAAGGGGCAGGGGGTGACGAGCAGTACTTC. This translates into CSVEGAGGDEQYF.

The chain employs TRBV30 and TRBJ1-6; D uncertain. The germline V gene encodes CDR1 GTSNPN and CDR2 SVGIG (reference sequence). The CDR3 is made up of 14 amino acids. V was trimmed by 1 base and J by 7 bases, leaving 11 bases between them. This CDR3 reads CAWSDDGSNSPLHF. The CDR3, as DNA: TGTGCCTGGAGTGATGACGGATCAAATTCACCCCTCCACTTT.

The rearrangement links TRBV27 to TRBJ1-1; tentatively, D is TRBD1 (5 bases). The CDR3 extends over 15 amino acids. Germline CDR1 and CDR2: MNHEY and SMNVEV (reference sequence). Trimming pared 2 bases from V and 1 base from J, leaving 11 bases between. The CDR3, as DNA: TGTGCCAGCAGTTTAGCAGGGCAGGGGAACACTGAAGCTTTCTTT. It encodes CASSLAGQGNTEAFF.

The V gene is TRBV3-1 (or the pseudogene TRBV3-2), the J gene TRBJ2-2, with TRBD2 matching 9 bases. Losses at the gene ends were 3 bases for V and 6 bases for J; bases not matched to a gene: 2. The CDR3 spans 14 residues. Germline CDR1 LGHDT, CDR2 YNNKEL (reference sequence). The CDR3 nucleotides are TGTGCCAGCAGCCAGGTAGCGGGGGCCGGGGAGCTGTTTTTT. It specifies CASSQVAGAGELFF.

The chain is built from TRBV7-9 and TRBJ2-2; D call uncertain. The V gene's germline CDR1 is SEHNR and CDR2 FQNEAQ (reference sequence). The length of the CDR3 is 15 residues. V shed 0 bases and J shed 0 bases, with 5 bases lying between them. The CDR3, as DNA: TGTGCCAGCAGCTTAGCCGCACCGAACACCGGGGAGCTGTTTTTT. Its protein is CASSLAAPNTGELFF.

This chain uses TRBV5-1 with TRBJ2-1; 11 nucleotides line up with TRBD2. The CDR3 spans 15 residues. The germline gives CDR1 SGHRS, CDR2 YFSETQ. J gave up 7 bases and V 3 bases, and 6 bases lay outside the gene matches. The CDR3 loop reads CASSSTSGTLNEQFF. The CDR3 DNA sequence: TGCGCCAGCAGCTCGACTAGCGGGACCCTAAATGAGCAGTTCTTC.

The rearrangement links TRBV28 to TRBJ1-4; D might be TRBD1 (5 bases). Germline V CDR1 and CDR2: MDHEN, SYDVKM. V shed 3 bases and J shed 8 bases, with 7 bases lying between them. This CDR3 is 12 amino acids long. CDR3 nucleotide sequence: TGTGCCAGCAGTTTCTGGGGGGAAAAACTGTTTTTT. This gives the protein CASSFWGEKLFF.

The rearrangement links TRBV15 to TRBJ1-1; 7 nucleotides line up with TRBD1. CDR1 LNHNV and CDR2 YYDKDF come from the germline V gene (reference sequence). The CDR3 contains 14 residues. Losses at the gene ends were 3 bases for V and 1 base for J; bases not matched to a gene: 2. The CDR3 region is CATSRAGGNTEAFF. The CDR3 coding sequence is TGTGCCACCAGCAGGGCAGGGGGGAACACTGAAGCTTTCTTT.

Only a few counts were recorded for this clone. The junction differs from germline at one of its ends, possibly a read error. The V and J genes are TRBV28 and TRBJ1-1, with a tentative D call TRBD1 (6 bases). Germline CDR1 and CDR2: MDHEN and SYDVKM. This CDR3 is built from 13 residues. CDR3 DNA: TGCCAGGCGGGGGCCGGTTTGAACACTGAAGCTTTCTTT. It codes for CQAGAGLNTEAFF.

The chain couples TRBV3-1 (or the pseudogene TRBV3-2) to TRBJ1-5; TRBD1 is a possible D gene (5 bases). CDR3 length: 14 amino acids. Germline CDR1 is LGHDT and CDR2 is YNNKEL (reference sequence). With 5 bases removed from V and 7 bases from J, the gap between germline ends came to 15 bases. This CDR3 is CASSSSGAHQPQHF. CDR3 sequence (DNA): TGTGCCAGCAGCTCCTCCGGGGCACACCAGCCCCAGCATTTT.

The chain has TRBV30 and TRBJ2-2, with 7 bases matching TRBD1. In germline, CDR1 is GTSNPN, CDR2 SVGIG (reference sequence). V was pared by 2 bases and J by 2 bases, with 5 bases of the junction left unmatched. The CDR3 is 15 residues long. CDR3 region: CAWSLRDRNTGELFF. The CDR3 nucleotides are TGTGCCTGGAGTCTCCGGGACAGAAACACCGGGGAGCTGTTTTTT.

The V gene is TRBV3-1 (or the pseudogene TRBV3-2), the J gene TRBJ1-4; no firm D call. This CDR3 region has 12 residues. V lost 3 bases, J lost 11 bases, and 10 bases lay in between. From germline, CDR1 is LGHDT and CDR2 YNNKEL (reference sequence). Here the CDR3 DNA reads TGTGCCAGCAGCCATGGGGTGGAGAAACTGTTTTTT. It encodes CASSHGVEKLFF.

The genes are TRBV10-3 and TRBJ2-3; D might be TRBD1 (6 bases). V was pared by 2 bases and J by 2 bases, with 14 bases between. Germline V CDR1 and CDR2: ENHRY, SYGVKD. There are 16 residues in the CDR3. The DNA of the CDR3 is TGTGCCATCAGTGAGGGGACAACCACGAACACAGATACGCAGTATTTT. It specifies CAISEGTTTNTDTQYF.

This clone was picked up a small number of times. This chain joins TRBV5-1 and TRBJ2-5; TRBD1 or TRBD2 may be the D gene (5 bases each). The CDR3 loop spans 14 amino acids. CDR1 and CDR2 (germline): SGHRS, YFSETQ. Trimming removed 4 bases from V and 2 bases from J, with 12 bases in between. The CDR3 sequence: CASSPGRQQETQYF. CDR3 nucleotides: TGCGCCAGCAGCCCGGGACGACAACAAGAGACCCAGTACTTC.

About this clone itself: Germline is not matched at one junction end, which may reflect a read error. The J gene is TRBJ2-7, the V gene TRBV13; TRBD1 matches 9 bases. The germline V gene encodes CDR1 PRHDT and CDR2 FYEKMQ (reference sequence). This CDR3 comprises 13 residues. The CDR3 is CASSLGHRDRALF. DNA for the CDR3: TGTGCCAGCAGCTTAGGCCACCGGGACAGGGCCCTCTTC.

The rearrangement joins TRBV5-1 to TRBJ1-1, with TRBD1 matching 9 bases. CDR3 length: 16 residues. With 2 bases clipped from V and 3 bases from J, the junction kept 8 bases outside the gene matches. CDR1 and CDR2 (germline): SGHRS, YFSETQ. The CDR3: CASSFLQGAPYTEAFF. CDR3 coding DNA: TGCGCCAGCAGCTTTTTACAGGGGGCCCCTTACACTGAAGCTTTCTTT.

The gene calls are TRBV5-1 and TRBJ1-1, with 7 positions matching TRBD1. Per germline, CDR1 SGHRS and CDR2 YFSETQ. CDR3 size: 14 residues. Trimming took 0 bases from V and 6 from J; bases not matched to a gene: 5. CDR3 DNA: TGCGCCAGCAGCTTGGAGGGGGCGATGGCTGAAGCTTTCTTT. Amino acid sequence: CASSLEGAMAEAFF. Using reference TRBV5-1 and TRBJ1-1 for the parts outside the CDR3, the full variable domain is KAGVTQTPRYLIKTRGQQVTLSCSPISGHRSVSWYQQTPGQGLQFLFEYFSETQRNKGNFPGRFSGRQFSNSRSEMNVSTLELGDSALYLCASSLEGAMAEAFFGQGTRLTVV.

The chain's CDR3 is CASKPDRGQRVLSSYEQYF. The CDR3 nucleotides are TGTGCCAGCAAACCCGACAGGGGTCAGCGGGTTTTAAGCTCCTACGAGCAGTACTTC. The chain joins TRBV28 to TRBJ2-7, with 8 nucleotides matching TRBD1. The germline gives CDR1 MDHEN, CDR2 SYDVKM. V was clipped by 7 bases and J by 0 bases; unmatched bases: 20. The length of the CDR3 is 19 residues.

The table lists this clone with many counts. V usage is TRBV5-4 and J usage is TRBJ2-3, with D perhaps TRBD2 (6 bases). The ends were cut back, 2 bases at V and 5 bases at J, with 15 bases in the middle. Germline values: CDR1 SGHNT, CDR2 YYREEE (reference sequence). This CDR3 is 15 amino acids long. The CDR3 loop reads CASSFGGLAKDTQYF. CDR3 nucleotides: TGTGCCAGCAGCTTTGGTGGGCTAGCGAAAGATACGCAGTATTTT.

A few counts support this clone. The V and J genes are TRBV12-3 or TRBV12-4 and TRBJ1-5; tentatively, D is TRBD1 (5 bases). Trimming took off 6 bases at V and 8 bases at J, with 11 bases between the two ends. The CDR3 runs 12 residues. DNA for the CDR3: TGTGCCAGCAGCAGATCGGGGGAGCCCCAGCATTTT. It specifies CASSRSGEPQHF.

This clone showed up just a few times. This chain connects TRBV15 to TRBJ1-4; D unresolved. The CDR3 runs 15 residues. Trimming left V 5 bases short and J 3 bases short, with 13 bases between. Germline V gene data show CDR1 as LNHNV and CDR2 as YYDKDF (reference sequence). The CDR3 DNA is TGTGCCACCAGCGGGGTGGGAGCAGCTAATGAAAAACTGTTTTTT. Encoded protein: CATSGVGAANEKLFF. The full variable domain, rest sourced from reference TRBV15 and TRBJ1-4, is DAMVIQNPRYQVTQFGKPVTLSCSQTLNHNVMYWYQQKSSQAPKLLFHYYDKDFNNEADTPDNFQSRRPNTSFCFLDIRSPGLGDTAMYLCATSGVGAANEKLFFGSGTQLSVL.

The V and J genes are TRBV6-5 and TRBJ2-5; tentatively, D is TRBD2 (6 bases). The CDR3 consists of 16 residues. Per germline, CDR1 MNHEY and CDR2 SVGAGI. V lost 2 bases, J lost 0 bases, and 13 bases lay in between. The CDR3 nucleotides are TGTGCCAGCAGTTACGGTGTAGCGGAGTACCAAGAGACCCAGTACTTC. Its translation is CASSYGVAEYQETQYF.